A single sample gave rise to the 16 T cell receptor beta chains below, sequenced in a study of identical twins. TCRdb ran MiXCR on the 5' RACE reads and lists one entry per CDR3 protein. Counted here are 200,000 to 250,000 distinct CDR3 sequences, 6.5% occurring once; the ten biggest clones make up roughly 15%. The data also belong to a second study, concerning T cells expressing NK-cell markers.

The specimen sequenced was CD8+ T cells sorted from blood. The receptors were gathered from a woman aged 18-35 years in good health.

This clonotype was counted many times. The chain has TRBV9 and TRBJ2-3; no definite D call. This CDR3 has 12 residues. Trimming removed 0 bases at V and 4 bases at J, with 3 bases between. Germline-derived CDR1 and CDR2 are SGDLS and YYNGEE. This chain's CDR3 is CASSVASDTQYF. DNA for the CDR3: TGTGCCAGCAGCGTAGCTTCAGATACGCAGTATTTT.

The gene calls are TRBV15 and TRBJ2-7; D tentatively fits TRBD1 or TRBD2 (5 bases each). The length of the CDR3 is 14 residues. V was clipped by 4 bases and J by 0 bases, with 10 bases between them. Germline V lookup: CDR1 LNHNV, CDR2 YYDKDF (reference sequence). The CDR3 nucleotides read TGTGCCACCAGCAATACCGGGACCTCCTACGAGCAGTACTTC. Protein sequence: CATSNTGTSYEQYF.

This sequence joins TRBV7-6 and TRBJ2-1; no firm D call. V dropped 3 bases and J dropped 5 bases, with 8 bases sitting between them. CDR3 size: 13 residues. Germline V gene sequence: CDR1 SGHVS, CDR2 FNYEAQ. CDR3 in amino acids: CASSFPTHNEQFF. The CDR3 nucleotides read TGTGCCAGCAGCTTTCCGACTCACAATGAGCAGTTCTTC.

The chain carries TRBV6-5 and TRBJ1-2; possibly TRBD1 for D (5 bases). Trimming left V 0 bases short and J 2 bases short, with 10 bases between. CDR1 and CDR2 (germline): MNHEY, SVGAGI. This CDR3 is 15 amino acids long. This chain's CDR3 is CASSYSRELNYGYTF. The CDR3 bases are TGTGCCAGCAGTTACTCCAGGGAATTAAACTATGGCTACACCTTC.

Many counts were recorded for this clonotype. The chain carries TRBV4-3 and TRBJ1-4; D not certain. Looked up from germline, CDR1 is LGHNA and CDR2 is YSLEER. The length of the CDR3 is 16 residues. V was pared by 0 bases and J by 8 bases, with 16 bases between. DNA of the CDR3: TGCGCCAGCAGCCAAGAATCTGGCAGGACGGGGGAAAAACTGTTTTTT. Translating it yields CASSQESGRTGEKLFF.

The chain links TRBV29-1 to TRBJ2-7, with 7 bases aligning to TRBD1. The V gene's germline CDR1 is SQVTM and CDR2 ANQGSEA. With 6 bases clipped from V and 3 bases from J, the junction kept 20 bases outside the gene matches. The CDR3 contains 17 residues. The CDR3 protein is CSVHALPTGDTFYEQYF. For the CDR3, the DNA is TGCAGCGTGCATGCCCTTCCCACAGGGGACACGTTCTACGAGCAGTACTTC.

This sequence joins TRBV12-3 or TRBV12-4 and TRBJ1-3; no clear D. The CDR3 totals 15 residues. The V gene lost 0 bases and the J gene lost 7 bases, with 13 bases spanning the gap. This chain's CDR3 is CASSLALSWRNTIYF. In nucleotides, the CDR3 is TGTGCCAGCAGTTTAGCGCTAAGTTGGAGGAACACCATATATTTT.

This clonotype was detected only a few times. This chain links TRBV28 with TRBJ1-5; weak D call: TRBD1 (5 bases). This CDR3 comprises 15 residues. Between the trimmed V and J ends, which lost 2 bases and 5 bases, there was a span of 13 bases. The germline V gene encodes CDR1 MDHEN and CDR2 SYDVKM. The CDR3 loop is CASSLDFQGYQPQHF. CDR3 in DNA: TGTGCCAGCAGTTTAGATTTTCAGGGCTATCAGCCCCAGCATTTT.

This clonotype was seen many times. The chain links TRBV6-1 to TRBJ1-6; no definite D call. Germline-derived CDR1 and CDR2 are MNHNS and SASEGT. Trimming left V 7 bases short and J 6 bases short, with 16 bases between. This CDR3 spans 15 amino acids. CDR3 DNA sequence: TGTGCCAGCACCCCCTTTAAGTCTATTAATTCACCCCTCCACTTT. It is translated as CASTPFKSINSPLHF.

The V gene is TRBV3-1, the J gene TRBJ2-7, with D unclear. Germline V gene lookup returns CDR1 LGHDT and CDR2 YNNKEL (reference sequence). V lost 2 bases and J lost 4, with 6 bases in between. This CDR3 contains 12 residues. CDR3 DNA: TGTGCCAGCAGCCAAATAGCTTACGAGCAGTACTTC. Its protein product is CASSQIAYEQYF.

V usage is TRBV19 and J usage is TRBJ2-7, with no clear D. Germline CDR1 reads LNHDA; CDR2 reads SQIVND (reference sequence). The V and J ends lost 3 bases and 1 base respectively, with 7 bases between them. This CDR3 has 13 amino acids. The CDR3 region is CASSISQSYEQYF. CDR3 sequence (DNA): TGTGCCAGTAGTATCTCCCAGTCCTACGAGCAGTACTTC.

The chain recombines TRBV27 with TRBJ1-5; D uncertain. The CDR3 is 14 residues long. The V gene lost 5 bases and the J gene lost 4 bases, with 12 bases spanning the gap. The V gene's germline CDR1 is MNHEY and CDR2 SMNVEV (reference sequence). CDR3 protein: CASSPEGGNQPQHF. The CDR3 bases are TGTGCCAGCAGTCCCGAGGGAGGGAATCAGCCCCAGCATTTT.

This clonotype was counted at least ten times. The V call is TRBV5-1, the J call TRBJ2-6; no firm D call. CDR1 SGHRS and CDR2 YFSETQ come from the germline V gene. Trimming took off 4 bases at V and 4 bases at J, with 15 bases between the two ends. The CDR3 is made up of 16 amino acids. Written as DNA, the CDR3 is TGCGCCAGCAGCCAGTTGATTGGGCTCGGGGCCAACGTCCTGACTTTC. Protein product: CASSQLIGLGANVLTF.

This clonotype was counted ten times or more. The rearrangement uses TRBV11-2 and TRBJ2-1, with 13 bases fitting TRBD2. The CDR3 is 16 amino acids. Unmatched junction bases numbered 7, after V lost 3 bases and J lost 8 bases. Germline CDR1 and CDR2: SGHAT and FQNNGV. Here the CDR3 DNA reads TGTGCCAGCAGCTTCGGACTAGCGGGAGCGTTGGATGAGCAGTTCTTC. Its protein product is CASSFGLAGALDEQFF.

This clonotype was observed a handful of times. CDR3 residues: CSFVVGNYGYTF. The CDR3 nucleotides are TGCAGCTTCGTGGTGGGTAACTATGGCTACACCTTC. The chain carries TRBV29-1 and TRBJ1-2, with D unclear. The germline gives CDR1 SQVTM, CDR2 ANQGSEA. Trimming took 8 bases from V and 1 from J, leaving 11 bases between them. The CDR3 contains 12 residues. Based on the CDR3 plus reference TRBV29-1 and TRBJ1-2, the full variable domain is SAVISQKPSRDICQRGTSLTIQCQVDSQVTMMFWYRQQPGQSLTLIATANQGSEATYESGFVIDKFPISRPNLTFSTLTVSNMSPEDSSIYLCSFVVGNYGYTFGSGTRLTVV.

This chain links TRBV20-1 with TRBJ2-7, with D perhaps TRBD2 (5 bases). CDR3 size: 16 residues. Germline lookup yields CDR1 DFQATT and CDR2 SNEGSKA (reference sequence). Trimming stripped 0 bases from V and 0 bases from J, with 15 bases between. CDR3: CSARDEGAVSSYEQYF. CDR3 bases: TGCAGTGCTAGAGATGAAGGAGCGGTGAGCTCCTACGAGCAGTACTTC.